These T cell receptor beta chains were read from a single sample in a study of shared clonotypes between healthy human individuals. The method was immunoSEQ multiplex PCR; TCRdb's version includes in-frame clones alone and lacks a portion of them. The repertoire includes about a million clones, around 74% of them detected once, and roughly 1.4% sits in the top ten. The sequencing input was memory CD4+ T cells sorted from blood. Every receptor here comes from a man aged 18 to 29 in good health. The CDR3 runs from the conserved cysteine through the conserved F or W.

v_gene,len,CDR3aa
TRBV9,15,CASSVGTVNTGELFF
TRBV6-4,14,CASSGVREDQPQHF
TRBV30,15,CAWTHPGKNTGELFF
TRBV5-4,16,CASSLAGAATNEKLFF
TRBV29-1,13,CSTNTGANAEAFF
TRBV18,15,CASSPGAQVREVAFF
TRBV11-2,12,CASRAGVETQYF
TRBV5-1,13,CASSWDRSYEQYF
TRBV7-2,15,CASSLNAGGKNIQYF
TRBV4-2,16,CASSQEGDRGLDTQYF
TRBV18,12,CASSPPAGELFF
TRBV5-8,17,CASSSNPDRAILYEQYF
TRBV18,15,CASSLRREVDSPLHF
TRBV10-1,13,CASSPGTSGGQFF
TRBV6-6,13,CASSSAGRTEAFF
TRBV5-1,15,CASSLESGPYNEQFF
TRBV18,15,CASSQGSMGSYEQYF
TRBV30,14,CAWSSGQGNTEAFF
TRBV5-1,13,CASRLNPDYGYTF
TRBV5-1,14,CASRASSSYNEQFF
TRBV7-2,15,CASSPSDLMGNEQFF
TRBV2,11,CASNRGYEQYF
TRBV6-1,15,CASSGGLISNQPQHF
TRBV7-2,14,CASSLGDSNQPQHF
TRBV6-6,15,CATLRTGGFNSPLHF
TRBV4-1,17,CASSPALGRTSYYGYTF